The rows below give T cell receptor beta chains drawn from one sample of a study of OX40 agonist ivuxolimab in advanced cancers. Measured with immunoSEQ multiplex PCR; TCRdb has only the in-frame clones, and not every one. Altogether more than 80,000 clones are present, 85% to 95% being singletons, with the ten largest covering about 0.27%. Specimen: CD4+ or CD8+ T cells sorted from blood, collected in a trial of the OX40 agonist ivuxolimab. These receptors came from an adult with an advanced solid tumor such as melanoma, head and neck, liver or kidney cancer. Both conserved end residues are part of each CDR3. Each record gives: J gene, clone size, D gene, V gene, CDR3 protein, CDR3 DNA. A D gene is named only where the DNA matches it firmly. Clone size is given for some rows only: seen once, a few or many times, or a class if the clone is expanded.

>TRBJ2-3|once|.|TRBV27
CASSLGPLRTPLSTDTQYF
TGTGCCAGCAGTTTAGGACCACTAAGAACGCCGCTAAGCACAGATACGCAGTATTTT
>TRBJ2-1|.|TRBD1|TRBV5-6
CASSYGDRGSSEQFF
TGTGCCAGCAGCTACGGGGACAGGGGGTCGAGTGAGCAGTTCTTC
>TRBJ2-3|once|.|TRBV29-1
CSGKGGGTTDTQYF
TGCAGCGGCAAGGGGGGCGGGACCACAGATACGCAGTATTTT
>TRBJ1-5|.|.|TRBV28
CASSLIYRGVQPQHF
TGTGCCAGCAGTTTAATTTATAGGGGAGTTCAGCCCCAGCATTTT
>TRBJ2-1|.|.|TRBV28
CASSPRRSAYNEQFF
TGTGCCAGCAGCCCTCGGAGGTCGGCCTACAATGAGCAGTTCTTC
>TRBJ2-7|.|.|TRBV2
CASSPAPQGRSEQYF
TGTGCCAGCAGCCCCGCACCTCAGGGTAGGAGCGAGCAGTACTTC
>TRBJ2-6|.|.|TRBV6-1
CASSEGAGANVLTF
TGTGCCAGCAGTGAAGGGGCTGGGGCCAACGTCCTGACTTTC
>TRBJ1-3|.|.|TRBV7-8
CASCLTAGSGNTIYF
TGTGCCAGCTGTCTCACAGCCGGCTCTGGAAACACCATATATTTT
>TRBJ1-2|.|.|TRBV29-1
CSVLGGANYGYTF
TGCAGCGTTCTGGGTGGAGCTAACTATGGCTACACCTTC
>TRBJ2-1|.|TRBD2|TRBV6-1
CASSEGLAAYNEQFF
TGTGCCAGCAGTGAAGGACTAGCGGCGTACAATGAGCAGTTCTTC
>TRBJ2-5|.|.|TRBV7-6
CASSLSPFQETQYF
TGTGCCAGCAGCTTATCCCCATTCCAAGAGACCCAGTACTTC
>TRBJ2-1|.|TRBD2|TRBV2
CASTGTSGGYNEQFF
TGTGCCAGCACCGGGACTAGCGGGGGATACAATGAGCAGTTCTTC
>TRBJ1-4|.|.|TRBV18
CASSPSGTRTERVFF
TGTGCCAGCTCACCATCCGGGACCAGGACGGAGAGGGTGTTTTTT
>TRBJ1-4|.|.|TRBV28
CASSLWSDATNEKLFF
TGTGCCAGCAGTTTATGGTCTGACGCAACTAATGAAAAACTGTTTTTT
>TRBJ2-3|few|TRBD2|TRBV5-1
CASSEGLAEGGDTQYF
TGCGCCAGCAGTGAAGGACTAGCGGAGGGGGGAGATACGCAGTATTTT
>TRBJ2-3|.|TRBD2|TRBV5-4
CASSLRTSGSTDTQYF
TGTGCCAGCAGCTTGAGGACTAGCGGTTCCACAGATACGCAGTATTTT
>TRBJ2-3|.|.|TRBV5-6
CASSPGGTDTQYF
TGTGCCAGCAGCCCCGGGGGCACAGATACGCAGTATTTT
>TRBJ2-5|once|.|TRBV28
CASTRTTKETQYF
TGTGCCAGCACCCGCACAACAAAAGAGACCCAGTACTTC
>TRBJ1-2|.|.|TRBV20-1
CSAEREDSF
TGCAGTGCCGAGAGGGAGGATTCCTTC
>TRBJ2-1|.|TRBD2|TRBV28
CASSFKLAGLYNEQFF
TGTGCCAGCAGTTTCAAGCTAGCGGGGCTCTACAATGAGCAGTTCTTC
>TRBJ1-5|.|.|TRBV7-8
CASSFTYSNQPQHF
TGTGCCAGCAGCTTTACTTACTCCAATCAGCCCCAGCATTTT
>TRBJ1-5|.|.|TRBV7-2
CASSQEARNQPQHF
TGTGCCAGCAGCCAGGAGGCCCGCAATCAGCCCCAGCATTTT
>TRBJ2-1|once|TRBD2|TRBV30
CAWNLAGGGYNEQFF
TGTGCCTGGAACCTAGCGGGAGGGGGATACAATGAGCAGTTCTTC
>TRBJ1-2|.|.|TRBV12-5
CASGLRLSNYGYTF
TGTGCTAGTGGTTTGCGACTCTCTAACTATGGCTACACCTTC
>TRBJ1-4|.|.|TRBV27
CASSLSITNEKLFF
TGTGCCAGCAGTTTATCTATCACTAATGAAAAACTGTTTTTT
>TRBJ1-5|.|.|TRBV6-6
CASRTIQGIDQPQHF
TGTGCCAGCAGGACCATTCAGGGGATAGATCAGCCCCAGCATTTT
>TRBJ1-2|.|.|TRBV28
CASSLLDRYYGYTF
TGTGCCAGCAGTTTATTGGACCGCTACTATGGCTACACCTTC
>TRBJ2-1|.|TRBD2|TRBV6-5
CASTGLAEQFF
TGTGCCAGCACCGGACTAGCGGAGCAGTTCTTC
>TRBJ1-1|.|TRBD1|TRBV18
CASSRQGDEAFF
TGTGCCAGCTCACGACAGGGGGATGAAGCTTTCTTT
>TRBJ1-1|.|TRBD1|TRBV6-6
CASNRGGNTEAFF
TGTGCCAGCAACAGGGGCGGGAACACTGAAGCTTTCTTT
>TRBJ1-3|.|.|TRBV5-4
CASSFQGAGNTIYF
TGTGCCAGCAGCTTTCAAGGGGCTGGAAACACCATATATTTT
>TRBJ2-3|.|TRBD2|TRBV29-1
CSVVSGGGPDTQYF
TGCAGCGTGGTTAGCGGGGGGGGGCCAGATACGCAGTATTTT
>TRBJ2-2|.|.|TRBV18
CASSGQLNTGELFF
TGTGCCAGCTCCGGACAGCTGAACACCGGGGAGCTGTTTTTT
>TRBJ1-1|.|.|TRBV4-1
CASSQVDRGRTEAFF
TGCGCCAGCAGCCAAGTAGACAGAGGGAGAACTGAAGCTTTCTTT
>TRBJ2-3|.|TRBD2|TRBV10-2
CASSKAGGGTDTQYF
TGCGCCAGCAGTAAGGCGGGAGGCGGGACAGATACGCAGTATTTT
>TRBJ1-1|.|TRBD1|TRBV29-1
CSVAQGRPNTEAFF
TGCAGCGTTGCACAGGGGAGGCCGAACACTGAAGCTTTCTTT
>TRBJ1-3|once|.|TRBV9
CASSVGGTGNTIYF
TGTGCCAGCAGCGTCGGGGGCACTGGAAACACCATATATTTT
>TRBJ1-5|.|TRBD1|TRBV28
CASRGDSSNQPQHF
TGTGCCAGCAGAGGGGACAGCTCCAATCAGCCCCAGCATTTT
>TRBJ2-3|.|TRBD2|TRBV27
CASSSYRTSGDTDTQYF
TGTGCCAGCAGTTCCTACCGGACTAGCGGTGACACAGATACGCAGTATTTT
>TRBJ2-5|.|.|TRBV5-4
CASSYDRTETQYF
TGTGCCAGCAGCTATGATAGAACGGAGACCCAGTACTTC
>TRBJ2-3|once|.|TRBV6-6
CASSPLGTSTDTQYF
TGTGCCAGCAGTCCCCTAGGGACTAGCACAGATACGCAGTATTTT
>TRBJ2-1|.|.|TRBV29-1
CRKLGRSSYNEQFF
TGCAGAAAATTAGGGCGGAGCTCCTACAATGAGCAGTTCTTC
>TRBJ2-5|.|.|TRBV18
CASSPGSWETQYF
TGTGCCAGCTCCCCGGGAAGCTGGGAGACCCAGTACTTC
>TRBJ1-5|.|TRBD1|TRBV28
CASSIRDRGYRNQPQHF
TGTGCCAGCAGTATCCGGGACAGGGGTTACCGCAATCAGCCCCAGCATTTT
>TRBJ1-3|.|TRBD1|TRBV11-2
CASSRQGGLNTIYF
TGTGCCAGCAGCCGACAGGGCGGGTTAAACACCATATATTTT
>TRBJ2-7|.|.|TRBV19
CASRHRGSSYEQYF
TGTGCCAGTAGGCATCGGGGGAGCTCCTACGAGCAGTACTTC
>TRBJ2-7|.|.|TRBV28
CASSDSFYEQYF
TGTGCCAGCAGTGACAGTTTCTACGAGCAGTACTTC
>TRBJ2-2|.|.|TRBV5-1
CASSFFGSPGGELFF
TGCGCCAGCAGCTTTTTCGGGAGTCCGGGCGGGGAGCTGTTTTTT
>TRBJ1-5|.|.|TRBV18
CASSLATGPDQPQHF
TGTGCCAGCTCACTCGCAACAGGGCCGGATCAGCCCCAGCATTTT
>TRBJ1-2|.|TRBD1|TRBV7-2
CASSLRQGYGYTF
TGTGCCAGCAGCCTCAGACAGGGCTATGGCTACACCTTC
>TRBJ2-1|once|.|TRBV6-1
CASSEYLENSQFF
TGTGCCAGCAGTGAATATTTGGAGAACTCGCAGTTCTTC